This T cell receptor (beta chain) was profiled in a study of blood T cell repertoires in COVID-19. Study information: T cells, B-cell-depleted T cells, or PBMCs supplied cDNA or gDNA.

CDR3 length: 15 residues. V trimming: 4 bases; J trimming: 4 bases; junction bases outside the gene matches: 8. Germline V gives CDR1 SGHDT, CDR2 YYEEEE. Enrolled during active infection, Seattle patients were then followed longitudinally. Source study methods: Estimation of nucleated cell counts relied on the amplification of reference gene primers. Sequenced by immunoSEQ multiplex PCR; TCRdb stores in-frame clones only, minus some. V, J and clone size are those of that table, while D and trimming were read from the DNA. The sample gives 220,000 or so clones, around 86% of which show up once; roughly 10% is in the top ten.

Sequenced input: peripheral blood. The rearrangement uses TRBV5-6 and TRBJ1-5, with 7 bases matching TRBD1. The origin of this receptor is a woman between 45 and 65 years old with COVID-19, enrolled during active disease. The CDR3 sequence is CASSRRDSLNQPQHF. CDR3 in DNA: TGTGCCAGCAGCCGAAGGGACAGTCTTAATCAGCCCCAGCATTTT.